This TCR beta chain appears in the sequencing data of a study of blood T cell repertoires in COVID-19. Germline V gives CDR1 MGHRA, CDR2 YSYEKL. The CDR3 consists of 15 residues. V was clipped by 0 bases and J by 4 bases, with 12 bases between them. Profiled with immunoSEQ multiplex PCR; TCRdb holds only in-frame clones, not every one. The table has around 47,000 clones, around four fifths seen once; the top ten hold roughly 47%. This sequence joins TRBV4-1 and TRBJ1-2; no clear D. This TCR was sampled from a human donor in a cohort sampled during active COVID-19. The sample taken for sequencing was peripheral blood. The CDR3 coding sequence is TGCGCCAGCAGCCAAGATCGGGGATTGGGCTATGGCTACACCTTC. This sequence encodes CASSQDRGLGYGYTF.